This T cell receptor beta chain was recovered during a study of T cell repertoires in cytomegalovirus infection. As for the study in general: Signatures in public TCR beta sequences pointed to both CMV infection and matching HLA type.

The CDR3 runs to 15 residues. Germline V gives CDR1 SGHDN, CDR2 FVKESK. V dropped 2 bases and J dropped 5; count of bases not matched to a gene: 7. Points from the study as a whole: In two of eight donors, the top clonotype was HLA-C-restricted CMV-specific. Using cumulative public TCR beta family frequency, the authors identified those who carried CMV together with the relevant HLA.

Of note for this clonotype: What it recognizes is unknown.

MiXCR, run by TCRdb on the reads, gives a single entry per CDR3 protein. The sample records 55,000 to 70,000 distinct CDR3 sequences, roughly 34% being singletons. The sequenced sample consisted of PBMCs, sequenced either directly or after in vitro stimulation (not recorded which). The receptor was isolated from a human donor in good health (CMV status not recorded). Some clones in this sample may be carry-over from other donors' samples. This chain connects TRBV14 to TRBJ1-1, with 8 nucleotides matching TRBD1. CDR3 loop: CASSQHRQGRTEAFF. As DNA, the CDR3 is TGTGCCAGCAGCCAACATAGACAGGGGAGGACTGAAGCTTTCTTT.